A single sample gave rise to the 21 T cell receptor beta chains below, sequenced in a study of control samples from healthy donors and cancer patients (TCRdb year 2020). The method was the immunoSEQ multiplex PCR assay. TCRdb mirrors the immuneACCESS table, restricted to in-frame sequences. Some clones are absent from its copies; in checked studies, under half trace to an unresolved V gene, and the reason for the others is unknown. The sample profile shows 95,000 to 150,000 clones; 85% to 95% of them were found once. The leading ten clones occupy over 0.5% of the sample. Sequencing was carried out using PBMCs. These receptors originate from a man of 80 years or more with head and neck cancer.

This chain uses TRBV29-1 with TRBJ2-5; TRBD1 matches 8 bases. CDR1 is SQVTM, CDR2 ANQGSEA, per germline. The CDR3 sequence is 12 residues long. V shed 6 bases, J shed 5 bases, and the junction held 5 bases outside the gene matches. The CDR3 coding sequence is TGCAGCGTCGACAGGGGAGCTGAGACCCAGTACTTC. Translated, it gives CSVDRGAETQYF.

DNA of the CDR3: TGTGCCAGCAGAAACAGGGGGCCATCCTACGAGCAGTACTTC. Encoded protein: CASRNRGPSYEQYF. The J gene is TRBJ2-7, the V gene TRBV28, with 9 bases matching TRBD1. The CDR3 totals 14 residues. CDR1 and CDR2 (germline): MDHEN, SYDVKM. After removal of 6 bases from V and 1 base from J, the junction contained 4 bases not matched to a gene. The variable domain in full, with the rest retrieved from reference TRBV28 and TRBJ2-7, is DVKVTQSSRYLVKRTGEKVFLECVQDMDHENMFWYRQDPGLGLRLIYFSYDVKMKEKGDIPEGYSVSREKKERFSLILESASTNQTSMYLCASRNRGPSYEQYFGPGTRLTVT.

In its sample, this clone was seen a few times. The chain combines TRBV5-1 with TRBJ2-7; 12 nucleotides agree with TRBD1. CDR3 length: 13 amino acids. V lost 5 bases, J lost 7 bases, and 4 bases stayed unmatched. Looked up from germline, CDR1 is SGHRS and CDR2 is YFSETQ. Written as DNA, the CDR3 is TGCGCCAGCAGGGGACAGGGGGCTGGAGAGCAGTACTTC. Residues: CASRGQGAGEQYF.

V is TRBV7-2 and J is TRBJ1-4; no reliable D call. Germline CDR1 and CDR2: SGHTA and FQGNSA. The CDR3 covers 15 residues. With 1 base removed from V and 8 bases from J, the gap between germline ends came to 14 bases. Written as DNA, the CDR3 is TGTGCCAGCAGCTTAGGAGGCCGGGGTTGGGAAAAACTGTTTTTT. This codes for CASSLGGRGWEKLFF.

The chain uses TRBV11-2 and TRBJ1-5; D is perhaps TRBD1 (5 bases). There are 14 residues in the CDR3. Germline values: CDR1 SGHAT, CDR2 FQNNGV. Deletions cut 5 bases from V and 2 bases from J, with 10 bases between. The DNA of the CDR3 is TGTGCCAGCAGCCGGGGGGGTGGCAATCAGCCCCAGCATTTT. Translating it yields CASSRGGGNQPQHF. Full variable domain (missing parts from reference TRBV11-2 and TRBJ1-5): EAGVAQSPRYKIIEKRQSVAFWCNPISGHATLYWYQQILGQGPKLLIQFQNNGVVDDSQLPKDRFSAERLKGVDSTLKIQPAKLEDSAVYLCASSRGGGNQPQHFGDGTRLSIL.

For this clone: Additional DNA sequences in this sample encode the identical CDR3. The rearrangement uses TRBV5-6 and TRBJ1-5; unclear D gene. CDR3 size: 14 residues. V was clipped by 0 bases and J by 2 bases, with 6 bases between them. Per the germline V gene, CDR1 is SGHDT and CDR2 is YYEEEE. CDR3 amino acids: CASSLGFGNQPQHF. CDR3 nucleotide sequence: TGTGCCAGCAGCTTGGGTTTTGGCAATCAGCCCCAGCATTTT. Using reference TRBV5-6 and TRBJ1-5 for the parts outside the CDR3, the full variable domain is DAGVTQSPTHLIKTRGQQVTLRCSPKSGHDTVSWYQQALGQGPQFIFQYYEEEERQRGNFPDRFSGHQFPNYSSELNVNALLLGDSALYLCASSLGFGNQPQHFGDGTRLSIL.

The chain has TRBV9 and TRBJ2-7; no definite D call. The CDR3 is made up of 17 amino acids. CDR1 and CDR2 from the germline V gene are SGDLS and YYNGEE. Trimming took 0 bases from V and 2 from J, leaving 18 bases between them. The CDR3 region has the DNA TGTGCCAGCAGCGTAGCTATTACGGCAGACAATACCTACGAGCAGTACTTC. Translation gives CASSVAITADNTYEQYF. The whole variable domain, filled in from reference TRBV9 and TRBJ2-7, reads DSGVTQTPKHLITATGQRVTLRCSPRSGDLSVYWYQQSLDQGLQFLIQYYNGEERAKGNILERFSAQQFPDLHSELNLSSLELGDSALYFCASSVAITADNTYEQYFGPGTRLTVT.

V gene TRBV4-1 combines with J gene TRBJ1-6; D not certain. The germline V gene has CDR1 MGHRA and CDR2 YSYEKL. The CDR3 extends over 13 amino acids. V was clipped by 4 bases and J by 5 bases, with 6 bases between them. The CDR3 DNA is TGCGCCAGCAGCCGACTGGATAATTCACCCCTCCACTTT. It encodes CASSRLDNSPLHF.

The V and J genes are TRBV11-2 and TRBJ1-2, with 10 bases matching TRBD1. The germline gives CDR1 SGHAT, CDR2 FQNNGV. V lost 5 bases to trimming and J lost 5 bases; unmatched junction nucleotides: 2. This CDR3 is 13 amino acids long. The DNA of the CDR3 is TGTGCCAGCAGCGGGACAGGGGAATATGGCTACACCTTC. It yields the protein CASSGTGEYGYTF.

This chain uses TRBV30 with TRBJ2-7; D is uncertain. This CDR3 has 13 residues. The ends were cut back, 0 bases at V and 3 bases at J, with 9 bases in the middle. Per the germline V gene, CDR1 is GTSNPN and CDR2 is SVGIG (reference sequence). The CDR3 loop reads CAWSVGWDYEQYF. The CDR3 DNA sequence: TGTGCCTGGAGTGTAGGGTGGGACTACGAGCAGTACTTC.

This clone was detected only once. The CDR3 DNA reads TGTGCCAGTAGCCTCGACTCGAGCTCCTACAATGAGCAGTTCTTC. Translation gives CASSLDSSSYNEQFF. The chain employs TRBV19 and TRBJ2-1; D gene uncertain. Trimming removed 6 bases at V and 0 bases at J, with 12 bases between. The CDR3 is 15 residues long. Germline CDR1 reads LNHDA; CDR2 reads SQIVND (reference sequence).

This rearrangement joins TRBV11-2 to TRBJ2-5; no clear D gene. V was shortened by 1 base and J by 5 bases, with 14 bases between the two germline ends. CDR1 and CDR2 from the germline V gene are SGHAT and FQNNGV. The CDR3 totals 15 residues. CDR3 bases: TGTGCCAGCAGCTTAGTCCGAAGAGCATGGGAGACCCAGTACTTC. This translates into CASSLVRRAWETQYF.

The chain recombines TRBV5-1 with TRBJ2-7; TRBD2 matches at 12 bases. With 0 bases clipped from V and 6 bases from J, the junction kept 13 bases outside the gene matches. The CDR3 totals 18 residues. Germline values: CDR1 SGHRS, CDR2 YFSETQ. This CDR3 reads CASSLDASGGAKRGEQYF. Here the CDR3 DNA reads TGCGCCAGCAGCTTGGATGCTAGCGGGGGGGCGAAAAGGGGCGAGCAGTACTTC.

This chain's CDR3 is CASSPRGQTTLNEKLFF. For the CDR3, the DNA is TGTGCCAGCAGCCCAAGGGGACAGACGACCCTCAATGAAAAACTGTTTTTT. V is TRBV14 and J is TRBJ1-4, with 7 nucleotides matching TRBD1. Per the germline V gene, CDR1 is SGHDN and CDR2 is FVKESK. The CDR3 runs to 17 residues. Unmatched junction bases numbered 13, after V lost 4 bases and J lost 5 bases.

The chain recombines TRBV20-1 with TRBJ2-7; no firm D call. There are 11 residues in the CDR3. V gave up 4 bases and J gave up 2 bases, with 6 bases separating them. The germline V gene has CDR1 DFQATT and CDR2 SNEGSKA (reference sequence). The CDR3 loop reads CSATAAYEQYF. In nucleotides, the CDR3 is TGCAGTGCTACCGCTGCCTACGAGCAGTACTTC.

The V gene is TRBV18, the J gene TRBJ1-5; D unresolved. Trimming pared 3 bases from V and 4 bases from J, leaving 10 bases between. The CDR3 has 14 amino acids. CDR1 KGHSH and CDR2 LQKENI come from the germline V gene. The CDR3 loop is CASSPLGGNQPQHF. The CDR3 region has the DNA TGTGCCAGCTCACCTCTTGGAGGGAATCAGCCCCAGCATTTT.

V and J are TRBV5-6 and TRBJ2-2; 12 nucleotides agree with TRBD2. After removal of 1 base from V and 5 bases from J, the junction contained 9 bases not matched to a gene. This CDR3 has 18 residues. From germline, CDR1 is SGHDT and CDR2 YYEEEE. The CDR3 nucleotides are TGTGCCAGCAGCTTGAGACTAGCGGGGGCCCGGGGGACCGGGGAGCTGTTTTTT. This gives the protein CASSLRLAGARGTGELFF.

This chain uses TRBV5-1 with TRBJ2-7, with D uncertain. Per germline, CDR1 SGHRS and CDR2 YFSETQ. The CDR3 has 14 amino acids. The germline V and J ends were trimmed by 0 bases and 1 base, with 8 bases remaining between them. This CDR3 reads CASSLDTKSYEQYF. DNA for the CDR3: TGCGCCAGCAGCTTGGACACCAAATCCTACGAGCAGTACTTC.

The rearrangement links TRBV11-2 to TRBJ2-3; no clear D. The V gene's germline CDR1 is SGHAT and CDR2 FQNNGV. V was clipped by 0 bases and J by 8 bases, with 0 bases between them. CDR3 length: 10 residues. CDR3 bases: TGTGCCAGCAGCTTAGATACGCAGTATTTT. Encoded protein: CASSLDTQYF.

The chain recombines TRBV5-1 with TRBJ2-5, with a weak D call TRBD2 (6 bases). The CDR3 is made up of 15 amino acids. Trimming stripped 0 bases from V and 5 bases from J, with 14 bases between. Germline CDR1 reads SGHRS; CDR2 reads YFSETQ. As DNA, the CDR3 is TGCGCCAGCAGCTTGGATCCGGGGGTAGGGGAGACCCAGTACTTC. Its translation is CASSLDPGVGETQYF.

This chain joins TRBV5-1 and TRBJ1-3; no clear D. V lost 1 base and J lost 0, with 11 bases in between. Per germline, CDR1 SGHRS and CDR2 YFSETQ. This CDR3 comprises 16 residues. CDR3 bases: TGCGCCAGCAGCTTGATCGCGGGAAGCTCTGGAAACACCATATATTTT. It specifies CASSLIAGSSGNTIYF.